The 11 T cell receptor beta chains listed next were all sequenced from one sample in a study of T cell responses to AZD1222 COVID-19 vaccine. Sequencing was performed with immunoSEQ multiplex PCR; in TCRdb, only in-frame clones are kept and a portion is missing. The profile shows tens of thousands of clones, around 90% of them singletons. Sample: peripheral blood, taken on day 0 of AZD1222 vaccination. These receptor sequences come from an adult in good health.

This chain links TRBV28 with TRBJ2-2; no reliable D call. The CDR3 covers 13 residues. V dropped 2 bases and J dropped 2 bases, with 3 bases sitting between them. Germline V CDR1 and CDR2: MDHEN, SYDVKM. Written as DNA, the CDR3 is TGTGCCAGCAGTTTACCCAACACCGGGGAGCTGTTTTTT. Encoded protein: CASSLPNTGELFF.

This rearrangement joins TRBV9 to TRBJ1-4; 9 bases align to TRBD1. Per germline, CDR1 SGDLS and CDR2 YYNGEE. V lost 3 bases to trimming and J lost 7 bases; unmatched junction nucleotides: 4. The CDR3 is 14 amino acids. The CDR3 coding sequence is TGTGCCAGCAGCGAGACAGGGGGTGGTGAAAAACTGTTTTTT. It codes for CASSETGGGEKLFF. The whole variable domain, remainder taken from reference TRBV9 and TRBJ1-4, is DSGVTQTPKHLITATGQRVTLRCSPRSGDLSVYWYQQSLDQGLQFLIQYYNGEERAKGNILERFSAQQFPDLHSELNLSSLELGDSALYFCASSETGGGEKLFFGSGTQLSVL.

The chain uses TRBV7-2 and TRBJ1-3, with 8 bases identical to TRBD1. Germline V gene sequence: CDR1 SGHTA, CDR2 FQGNSA. The CDR3 has 15 amino acids. The J segment lost 2 bases and the V segment lost 3 bases, leaving 3 bases of the junction unmatched. CDR3 DNA: TGTGCCAGCAGCTTTCAGGGGGCGACTGGAAACACCATATATTTT. It encodes CASSFQGATGNTIYF.

This clone was detected only once. This sequence joins TRBV9 and TRBJ1-1; TRBD1 matches at 9 bases. The CDR3 has 16 residues. In germline, CDR1 is SGDLS, CDR2 YYNGEE. The junction had 6 bases not matched to a gene; V was cut back by 3 bases and J by 0 bases. This CDR3 reads CASSAQQGAVNTEAFF. The CDR3 nucleotides are TGTGCCAGCAGCGCACAACAGGGGGCGGTGAACACTGAAGCTTTCTTT. Combining the CDR3 with reference TRBV9 and TRBJ1-1 gives the whole variable domain DSGVTQTPKHLITATGQRVTLRCSPRSGDLSVYWYQQSLDQGLQFLIQYYNGEERAKGNILERFSAQQFPDLHSELNLSSLELGDSALYFCASSAQQGAVNTEAFFGQGTRLTVV.

This chain joins TRBV16 and TRBJ1-6; 7 bases match TRBD1. The J segment lost 5 bases and the V segment lost 4 bases, leaving 8 bases of the junction unmatched. The CDR3 is 16 residues long. Germline CDR1 is KGHSY and CDR2 is FQNENV. For the CDR3, the DNA is TGTGCCAGCAGCCCCTCAGGGACAGCTAATAATTCACCCCTCCACTTT. Translating gives CASSPSGTANNSPLHF.

The CDR3 sequence is CASRTGQGAYNEQFF. In DNA, the CDR3 is TGTGCCAGCAGAACAGGACAGGGGGCATACAATGAGCAGTTCTTC. V and J are TRBV2 and TRBJ2-1; 11 positions match TRBD1. CDR1 and CDR2 (germline): SNHLY, FYNNEI. Trimming at V came to 6 bases and at J to 4 bases, leaving 5 bases not matched to a gene. The CDR3 extends over 15 amino acids.

V usage is TRBV24-1 and J usage is TRBJ1-5; unclear D gene. The CDR3 totals 13 residues. The V gene lost 5 bases and the J gene lost 2 bases, with 6 bases spanning the gap. Germline lookup yields CDR1 KGHDR and CDR2 SFDVKD. The CDR3 region is CATSVSGNQPQHF. The CDR3 coding sequence is TGTGCCACCAGTGTATCGGGCAATCAGCCCCAGCATTTT.

A single count supports this clone. CDR3 residues: CASSSTGPPYGYTF. In DNA, the CDR3 is TGTGCCAGCAGCTCGACCGGGCCCCCCTATGGCTACACCTTC. The gene calls are TRBV5-6 and TRBJ1-2; no reliable D call. This CDR3 has 14 residues. The germline gives CDR1 SGHDT, CDR2 YYEEEE. The V end was cut by 3 bases, the J end by 4 bases, with 13 bases between.

V usage is TRBV9 and J usage is TRBJ2-5, with 12 bases matching TRBD2. J lost 2 bases, V lost 3 bases, and 2 bases had no gene match. Germline CDR1 is SGDLS and CDR2 is YYNGEE. This CDR3 comprises 15 residues. In nucleotides, the CDR3 is TGTGCCAGCAGCGGAGGACTAGCGGGACAAGAGACCCAGTACTTC. Translating gives CASSGGLAGQETQYF. The variable domain in full, completed from reference TRBV9 and TRBJ2-5, reads DSGVTQTPKHLITATGQRVTLRCSPRSGDLSVYWYQQSLDQGLQFLIQYYNGEERAKGNILERFSAQQFPDLHSELNLSSLELGDSALYFCASSGGLAGQETQYFGPGTRLLVL.

V gene TRBV5-1 combines with J gene TRBJ1-1; D gene unclear. Germline V CDR1 and CDR2: SGHRS, YFSETQ. Trimming cost V 0 bases and J 2 bases, with 11 bases left between them. This CDR3 region has 15 residues. CDR3 region: CASSLVNMLNTEAFF. The DNA of the CDR3 is TGCGCCAGCAGCTTGGTTAACATGCTAAACACTGAAGCTTTCTTT.

The chain joins TRBV28 to TRBJ1-5; TRBD1 is a possible D gene (6 bases). The germline V gene encodes CDR1 MDHEN and CDR2 SYDVKM. With 2 bases removed from V and 6 bases from J, the gap between germline ends came to 14 bases. CDR3 length: 15 residues. CDR3 nucleotide sequence: TGTGCCAGCAGTTTAGGACAGCCGGGAGGTCAGCCCCAGCATTTT. Translating gives CASSLGQPGGQPQHF.